A single sample is the source of the 10 T cell receptor beta chains below, sequenced in a study of blood T cell repertoires in COVID-19. The data were produced by immunoSEQ multiplex PCR, yet TCRdb's version contains in-frame clones alone and is incomplete. The sample holds over 95,000 clones, 75% to 85% seen once. Material for sequencing was peripheral blood. The receptors derive from a human donor in a cohort sampled during active COVID-19.

The genes are TRBV19 and TRBJ1-2; TRBD1 matches 10 bases. There are 16 residues in the CDR3. Germline CDR1 and CDR2: LNHDA and SQIVND (reference sequence). The ends lost 3 bases at V and 6 bases at J; junction bases unmatched: 10. The CDR3 is CASSILRDRGGDGYTF. CDR3 DNA sequence: TGTGCCAGTAGTATCCTCCGGGACAGGGGAGGAGATGGCTACACCTTC.

This rearrangement joins TRBV2 to TRBJ2-7, with 9 bases lining up with TRBD2. The CDR3 runs 16 residues. Trimming cost V 6 bases and J 0 bases; bases outside gene matches: 9. The germline CDR1 and CDR2 sequences are SNHLY and FYNNEI. The CDR3 nucleotides are TGTGCCAGCAGGGCCGGACTAGCGACCCTCTCCTACGAGCAGTACTTC. It specifies CASRAGLATLSYEQYF.

The CDR3 region has the DNA TGTGCCAGCAGTGATCGAACTACGCCAGAGACCCAGTACTTC. Translating it yields CASSDRTTPETQYF. The chain has TRBV2 and TRBJ2-5; D gene uncertain. V lost 3 bases and J lost 4, with 12 bases in between. This CDR3 spans 14 amino acids. Germline-derived CDR1 and CDR2 are SNHLY and FYNNEI.

The chain uses TRBV12-3 or TRBV12-4 and TRBJ2-7, with D possibly matching TRBD2 (6 bases). Between the trimmed V and J ends, which lost 3 bases and 3 bases, there was a span of 9 bases. The CDR3 length is 13 residues. The DNA of the CDR3 is TGTGCCAGCAGTTTGCAGGGACTCTACGAGCAGTACTTC. This sequence encodes CASSLQGLYEQYF.

The CDR3 region has the DNA TGTGCCAGCAGTATCCAGTATCTGGTCAGGGCCTCCATGAACACTGAAGCTTTCTTT. Amino acids: CASSIQYLVRASMNTEAFF. The V and J genes are TRBV6-2 or TRBV6-3 and TRBJ1-1; D is perhaps TRBD1 (5 bases). V shed 5 bases and J shed 0 bases, with 25 bases lying between them. This CDR3 spans 19 amino acids. CDR1 is MNHEY, CDR2 SVGEGT, per germline.

This clone appeared a few times. This chain connects TRBV6-2 or TRBV6-3 to TRBJ2-7; D unresolved. V was cut by 5 bases and J by 5 bases, with 19 bases left in between. Looked up from germline, CDR1 is MNHEY and CDR2 is SVGEGT. There are 15 residues in the CDR3. CDR3 loop: CASSRQDGARDEQYF. The CDR3, as DNA: TGTGCCAGCAGTCGGCAAGACGGAGCTCGCGACGAGCAGTACTTC.

J is TRBJ1-1 and V is TRBV5-1, with D perhaps TRBD1 (5 bases). The CDR3 has 13 residues. The germline V gene has CDR1 SGHRS and CDR2 YFSETQ. Trimming pared 5 bases from V and 3 bases from J, leaving 11 bases between. The CDR3 protein is CASSQGSDTEAFF. The CDR3 DNA reads as TGCGCCAGCAGTCAGGGTTCTGACACTGAAGCTTTCTTT.

This clone was detected only once. The chain employs TRBV5-8 and TRBJ1-5, with D uncertain. Trimming pared 1 base from V and 5 bases from J, leaving 7 bases between. Germline CDR1 reads SGHTS; CDR2 reads YDEGEE. The CDR3 has 13 amino acids. CDR3 protein: CASSLSGYQPQHF. CDR3 coding DNA: TGTGCCAGCAGCTTGTCCGGGTATCAGCCCCAGCATTTT.

The V call is TRBV23-1, the J call TRBJ2-5; possible D gene TRBD2, 6 bases. TRBV23-1 is known as an ORF, though its function is uncertain. This CDR3 spans 15 amino acids. Trimming removed 4 bases at V and 3 bases at J, with 15 bases between. CDR3 protein: CASSRPTRDEETQYF. CDR3 nucleotides: TGCGCCAGCAGTCGCCCGACTAGGGACGAAGAGACCCAGTACTTC.

The V gene is TRBV10-3, the J gene TRBJ1-1, with D maybe TRBD1 (5 bases). The CDR3 spans 15 residues. Germline CDR1 and CDR2: ENHRY and SYGVKD. V lost 2 bases and J lost 0, with 10 bases in between. The CDR3 spells CAISELDRMNTEAFF. The CDR3 nucleotides are TGTGCCATCAGTGAGCTAGACAGAATGAACACTGAAGCTTTCTTT.